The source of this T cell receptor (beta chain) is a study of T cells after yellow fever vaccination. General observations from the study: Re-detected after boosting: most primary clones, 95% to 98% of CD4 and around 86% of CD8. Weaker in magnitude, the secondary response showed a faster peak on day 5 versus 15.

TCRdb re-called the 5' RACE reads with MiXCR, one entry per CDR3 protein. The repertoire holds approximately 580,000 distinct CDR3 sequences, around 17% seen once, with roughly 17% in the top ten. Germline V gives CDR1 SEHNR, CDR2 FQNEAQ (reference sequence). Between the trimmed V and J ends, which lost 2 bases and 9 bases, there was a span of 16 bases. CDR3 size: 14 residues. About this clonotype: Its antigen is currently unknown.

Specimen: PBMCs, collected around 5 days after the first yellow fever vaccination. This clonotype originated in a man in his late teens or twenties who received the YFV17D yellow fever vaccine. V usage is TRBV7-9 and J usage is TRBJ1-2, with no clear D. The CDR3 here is CASSLQETSSRYTF. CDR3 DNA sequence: TGTGCCAGCAGCTTACAGGAGACGTCTTCGCGCTACACCTTC.